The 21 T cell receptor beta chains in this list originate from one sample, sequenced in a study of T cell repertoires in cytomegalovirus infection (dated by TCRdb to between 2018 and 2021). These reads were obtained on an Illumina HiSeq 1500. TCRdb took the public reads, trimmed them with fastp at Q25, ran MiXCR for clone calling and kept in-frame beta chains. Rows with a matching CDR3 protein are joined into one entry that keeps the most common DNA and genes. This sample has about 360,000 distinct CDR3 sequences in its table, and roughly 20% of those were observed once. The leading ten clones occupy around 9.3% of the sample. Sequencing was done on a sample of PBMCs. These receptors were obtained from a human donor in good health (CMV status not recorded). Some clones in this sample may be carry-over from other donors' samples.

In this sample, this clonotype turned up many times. CDR3 in amino acids: CSAEGTDTQYF. As DNA, the CDR3 is TGCAGTGCGGAGGGCACAGATACGCAGTATTTT. The gene calls are TRBV20-1 and TRBJ2-3, with a tentative D call TRBD2 (5 bases). V was shortened by 6 bases and J by 1 base, with 5 bases between the two germline ends. The CDR3 is 11 amino acids. The V gene's germline CDR1 is DFQATT and CDR2 SNEGSKA (reference sequence).

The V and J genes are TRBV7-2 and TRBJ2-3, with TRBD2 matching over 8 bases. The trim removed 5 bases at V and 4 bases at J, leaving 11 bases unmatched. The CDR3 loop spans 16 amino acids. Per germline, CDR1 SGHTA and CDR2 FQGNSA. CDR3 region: CASSTNGRAVADTQYF. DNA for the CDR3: TGTGCCAGCAGCACGAACGGGAGGGCCGTGGCAGATACGCAGTATTTT.

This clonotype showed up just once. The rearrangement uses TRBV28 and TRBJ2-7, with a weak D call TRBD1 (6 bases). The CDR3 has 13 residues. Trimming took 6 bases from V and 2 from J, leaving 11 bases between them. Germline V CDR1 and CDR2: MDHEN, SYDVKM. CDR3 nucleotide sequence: TGTGCCAGCAGGAGACAGGACACCTACGAGCAGTACTTC. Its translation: CASRRQDTYEQYF.

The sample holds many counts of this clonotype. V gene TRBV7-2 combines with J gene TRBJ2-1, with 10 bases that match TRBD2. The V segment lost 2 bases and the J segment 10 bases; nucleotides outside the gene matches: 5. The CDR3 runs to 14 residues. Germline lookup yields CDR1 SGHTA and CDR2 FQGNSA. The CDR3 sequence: CASSLSGGAREQFF. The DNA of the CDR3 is TGTGCCAGCAGCTTAAGCGGGGGGGCACGGGAGCAGTTCTTC.

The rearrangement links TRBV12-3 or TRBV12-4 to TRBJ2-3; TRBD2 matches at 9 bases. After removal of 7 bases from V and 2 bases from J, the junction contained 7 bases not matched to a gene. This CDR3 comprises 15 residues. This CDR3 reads CASTSGRHFTDTQYF. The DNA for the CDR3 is TGTGCCAGCACCAGCGGGAGGCATTTCACAGATACGCAGTATTTT.

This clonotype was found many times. CDR3 loop: CAISEQVVLSGANVLTF. CDR3 bases: TGTGCCATCAGTGAGCAGGTCGTACTCTCTGGGGCCAACGTCCTGACTTTC. The chain recombines TRBV10-3 with TRBJ2-6; no firm D call. This CDR3 spans 17 amino acids. V was trimmed by 2 bases and J by 0 bases, leaving 11 bases between them. Per the germline V gene, CDR1 is ENHRY and CDR2 is SYGVKD.

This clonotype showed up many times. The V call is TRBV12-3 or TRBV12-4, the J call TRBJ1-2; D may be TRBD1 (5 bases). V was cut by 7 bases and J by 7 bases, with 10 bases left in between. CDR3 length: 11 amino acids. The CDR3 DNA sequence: TGTGCCAGCACCCTTGGGGGTGGCTACACCTTC. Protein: CASTLGGGYTF.

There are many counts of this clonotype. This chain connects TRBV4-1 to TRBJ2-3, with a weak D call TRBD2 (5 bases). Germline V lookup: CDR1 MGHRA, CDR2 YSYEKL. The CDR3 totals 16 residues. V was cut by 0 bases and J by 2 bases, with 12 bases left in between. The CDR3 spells CASSQEMSGYTDTQYF. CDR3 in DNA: TGCGCCAGCAGCCAAGAAATGTCGGGGTACACAGATACGCAGTATTTT.

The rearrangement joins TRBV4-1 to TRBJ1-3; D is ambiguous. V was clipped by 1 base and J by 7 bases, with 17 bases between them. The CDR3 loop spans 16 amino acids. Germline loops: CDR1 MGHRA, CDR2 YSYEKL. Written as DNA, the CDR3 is TGCGCCAGCAGCCAAGGTTCTCGACGATCTGCGAACACCATATATTTT. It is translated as CASSQGSRRSANTIYF.

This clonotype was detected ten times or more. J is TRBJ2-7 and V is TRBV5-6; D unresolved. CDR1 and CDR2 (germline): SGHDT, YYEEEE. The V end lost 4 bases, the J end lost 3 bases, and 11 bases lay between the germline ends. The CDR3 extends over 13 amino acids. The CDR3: CASSLDGYYEQYF. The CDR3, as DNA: TGTGCCAGCAGCCTGGACGGATACTACGAGCAGTACTTC. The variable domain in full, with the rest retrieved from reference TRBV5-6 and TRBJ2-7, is DAGVTQSPTHLIKTRGQQVTLRCSPKSGHDTVSWYQQALGQGPQFIFQYYEEEERQRGNFPDRFSGHQFPNYSSELNVNALLLGDSALYLCASSLDGYYEQYFGPGTRLTVT.

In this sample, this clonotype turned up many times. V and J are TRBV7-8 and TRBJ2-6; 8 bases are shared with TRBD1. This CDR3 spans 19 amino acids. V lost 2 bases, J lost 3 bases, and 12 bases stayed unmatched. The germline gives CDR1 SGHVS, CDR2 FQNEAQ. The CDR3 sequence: CASSLQGAYALRGANVLTF. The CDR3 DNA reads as TGTGCCAGCAGCTTACAGGGGGCGTATGCACTACGTGGGGCCAACGTCCTGACTTTC.

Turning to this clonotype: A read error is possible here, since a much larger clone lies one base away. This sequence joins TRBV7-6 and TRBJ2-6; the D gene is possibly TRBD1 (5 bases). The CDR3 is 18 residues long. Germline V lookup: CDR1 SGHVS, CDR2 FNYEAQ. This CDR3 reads CASSPTWGAHSGATVLTF. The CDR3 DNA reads TGTGCCAGCAGCCCCACATGGGGCGCCCACTCTGGGGCCACCGTCCTGACTTTC.

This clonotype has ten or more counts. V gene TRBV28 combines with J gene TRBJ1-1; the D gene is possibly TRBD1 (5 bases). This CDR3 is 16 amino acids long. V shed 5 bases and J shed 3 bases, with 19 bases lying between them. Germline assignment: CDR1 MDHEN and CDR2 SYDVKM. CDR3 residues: CASSNREGQADTEAFF. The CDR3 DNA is TGTGCCAGCAGTAACCGTGAGGGGCAGGCGGACACTGAAGCTTTCTTT.

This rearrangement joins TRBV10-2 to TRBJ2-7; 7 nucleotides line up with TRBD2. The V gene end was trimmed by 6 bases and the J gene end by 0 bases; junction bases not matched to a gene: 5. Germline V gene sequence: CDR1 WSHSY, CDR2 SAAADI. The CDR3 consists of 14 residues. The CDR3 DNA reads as TGCGCCAGCAGATCTAGCGGCAGCTCCTACGAGCAGTACTTC. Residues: CASRSSGSSYEQYF.

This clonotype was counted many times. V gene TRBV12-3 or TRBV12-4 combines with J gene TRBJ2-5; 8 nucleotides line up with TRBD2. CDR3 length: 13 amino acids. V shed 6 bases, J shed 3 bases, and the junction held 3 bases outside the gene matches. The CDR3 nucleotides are TGTGCCAGCAGCAAACTAGCGGAAGAGACCCAGTACTTC. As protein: CASSKLAEETQYF.

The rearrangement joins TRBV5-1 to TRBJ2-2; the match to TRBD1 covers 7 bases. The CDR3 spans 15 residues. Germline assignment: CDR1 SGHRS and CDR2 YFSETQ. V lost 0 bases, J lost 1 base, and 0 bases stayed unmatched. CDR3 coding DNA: TGCGCCAGCAGCTTGGACAGGGGGAACACCGGGGAGCTGTTTTTT. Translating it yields CASSLDRGNTGELFF.

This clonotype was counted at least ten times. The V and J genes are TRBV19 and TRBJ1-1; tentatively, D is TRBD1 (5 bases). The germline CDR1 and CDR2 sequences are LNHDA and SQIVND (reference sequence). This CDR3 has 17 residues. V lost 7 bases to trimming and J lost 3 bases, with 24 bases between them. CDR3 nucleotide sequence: TGTGCCAGTACCATCCTCCCCGGACGGCGGGGGGACACTGAAGCTTTCTTT. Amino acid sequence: CASTILPGRRGDTEAFF.

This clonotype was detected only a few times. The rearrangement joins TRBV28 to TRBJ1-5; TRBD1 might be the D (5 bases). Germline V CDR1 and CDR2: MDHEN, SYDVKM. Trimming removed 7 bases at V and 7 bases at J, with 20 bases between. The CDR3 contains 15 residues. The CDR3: CASTRASLGEQPQHF. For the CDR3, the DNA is TGTGCCAGCACCCGAGCGAGCCTGGGGGAGCAGCCCCAGCATTTT.

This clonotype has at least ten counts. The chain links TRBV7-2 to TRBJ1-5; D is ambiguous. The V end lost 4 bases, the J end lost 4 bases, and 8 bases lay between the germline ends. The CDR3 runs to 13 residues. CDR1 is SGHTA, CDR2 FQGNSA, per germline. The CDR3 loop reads CASSSGLNQPQHF. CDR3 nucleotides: TGTGCCAGCAGCTCAGGACTGAATCAGCCCCAGCATTTT.

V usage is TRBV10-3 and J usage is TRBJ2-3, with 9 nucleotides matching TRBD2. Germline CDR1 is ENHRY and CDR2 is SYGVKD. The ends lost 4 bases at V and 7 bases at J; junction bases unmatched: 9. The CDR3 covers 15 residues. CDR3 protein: CAISVASGVANTQYF. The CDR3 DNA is TGTGCCATCAGTGTGGCTAGCGGGGTGGCGAATACGCAGTATTTT.

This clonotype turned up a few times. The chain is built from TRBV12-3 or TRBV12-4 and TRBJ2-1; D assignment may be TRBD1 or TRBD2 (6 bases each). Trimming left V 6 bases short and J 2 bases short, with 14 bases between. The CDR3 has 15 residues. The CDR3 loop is CASRLGRGAYNEQFF. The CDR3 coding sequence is TGTGCCAGCAGACTAGGTAGGGGGGCCTACAATGAGCAGTTCTTC.